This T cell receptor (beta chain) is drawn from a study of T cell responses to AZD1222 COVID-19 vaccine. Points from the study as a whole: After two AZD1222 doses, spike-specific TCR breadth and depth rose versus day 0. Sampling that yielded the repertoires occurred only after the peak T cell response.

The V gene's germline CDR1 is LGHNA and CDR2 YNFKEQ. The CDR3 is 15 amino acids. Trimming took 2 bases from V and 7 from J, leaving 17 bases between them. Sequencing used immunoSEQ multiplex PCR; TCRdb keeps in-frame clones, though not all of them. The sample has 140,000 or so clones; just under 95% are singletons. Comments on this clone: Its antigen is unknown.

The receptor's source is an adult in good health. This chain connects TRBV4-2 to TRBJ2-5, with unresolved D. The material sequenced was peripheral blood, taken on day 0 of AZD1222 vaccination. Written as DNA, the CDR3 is TGTGCCAGCAGCCAACACCTGGACGTCGTTGGGACCCAGTACTTC. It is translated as CASSQHLDVVGTQYF.